The present TCR beta chain was sequenced within a study of identical twins. Findings and caveats of the study: Its conclusions, products of cross-sectional statistical analysis, did not come from following the same donors.

Per the germline V gene, CDR1 is SGHRS and CDR2 is YFSETQ. J gave up 3 bases and V 4 bases, and 7 bases lay outside the gene matches. The CDR3 is 14 residues long. TCRdb re-called the 5' RACE reads with MiXCR, one entry per CDR3 protein. The data contain about 240,000 distinct CDR3 sequences, 10% to 13% of them singletons. This clonotype appeared a few times. Antigen specificity is unknown. This clonotype originated in a man in his fifties in good health. The chain combines TRBV5-1 with TRBJ2-7; TRBD1 agrees at 7 bases. The source material was memory T cells sorted from blood. The CDR3 coding sequence is TGCGCCAGCAGCCAGGCCGGGACAGACTACGAGCAGTACTTC. This codes for CASSQAGTDYEQYF.